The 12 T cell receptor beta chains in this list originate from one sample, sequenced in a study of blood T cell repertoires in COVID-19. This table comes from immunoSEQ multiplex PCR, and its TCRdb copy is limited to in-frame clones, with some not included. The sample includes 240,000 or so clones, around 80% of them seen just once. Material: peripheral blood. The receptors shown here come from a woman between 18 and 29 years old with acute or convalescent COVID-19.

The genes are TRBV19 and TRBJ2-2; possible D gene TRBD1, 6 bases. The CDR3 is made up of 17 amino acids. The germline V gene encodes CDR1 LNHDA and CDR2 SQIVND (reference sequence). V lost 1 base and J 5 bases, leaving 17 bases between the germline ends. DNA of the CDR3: TGTGCCAGTAGTATAGGGGGCAGGGGACGAGCGACCGGGGAGCTGTTTTTT. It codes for CASSIGGRGRATGELFF.

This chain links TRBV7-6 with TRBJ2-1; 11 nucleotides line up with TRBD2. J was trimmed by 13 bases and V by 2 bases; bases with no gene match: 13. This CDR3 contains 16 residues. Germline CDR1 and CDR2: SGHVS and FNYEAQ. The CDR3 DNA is TGTGCCAGCAGCTTATTGTTTAGCGGGAGGGCCGCTGAACAGTTCTTC. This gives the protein CASSLLFSGRAAEQFF. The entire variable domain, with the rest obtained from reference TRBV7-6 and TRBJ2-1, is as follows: GAGVSQSPRYKVTKRGQDVALRCDPISGHVSLYWYRQALGQGPEFLTYFNYEAQQDKSGLPNDRFSAERPEGSISTLTIQRTEQRDSAMYRCASSLLFSGRAAEQFFGPGTRLTVL.

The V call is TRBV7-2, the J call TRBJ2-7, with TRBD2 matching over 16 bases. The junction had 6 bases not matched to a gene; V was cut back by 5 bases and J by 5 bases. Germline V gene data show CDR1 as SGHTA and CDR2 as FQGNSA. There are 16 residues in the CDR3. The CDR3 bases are TGTGCCAGCAGCGTATTTGGGACTAGCGGGAGGGACGAGCAGTACTTC. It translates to CASSVFGTSGRDEQYF.

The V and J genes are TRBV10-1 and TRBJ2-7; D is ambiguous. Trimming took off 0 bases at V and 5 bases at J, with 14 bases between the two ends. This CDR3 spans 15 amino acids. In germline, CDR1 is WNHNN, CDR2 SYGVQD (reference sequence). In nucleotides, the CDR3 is TGCGCCAGCAGTGAGTCGAGGCTCCGTGGAGACGAGCAGTACTTC. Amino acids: CASSESRLRGDEQYF.

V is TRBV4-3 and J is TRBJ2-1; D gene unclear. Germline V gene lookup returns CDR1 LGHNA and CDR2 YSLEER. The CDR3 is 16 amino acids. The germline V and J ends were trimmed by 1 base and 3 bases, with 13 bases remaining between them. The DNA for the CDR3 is TGCGCCAGCAGCCAAGGAAGGCCGGGTAGCTACAATGAGCAGTTCTTC. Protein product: CASSQGRPGSYNEQFF.

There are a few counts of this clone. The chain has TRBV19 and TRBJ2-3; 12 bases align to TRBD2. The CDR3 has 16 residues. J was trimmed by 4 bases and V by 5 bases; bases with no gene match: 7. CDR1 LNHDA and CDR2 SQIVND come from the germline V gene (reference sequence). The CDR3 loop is CASSSRTSGNPDTQYF. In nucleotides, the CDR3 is TGTGCCAGTAGTTCTCGGACTAGCGGGAACCCAGATACGCAGTATTTT.

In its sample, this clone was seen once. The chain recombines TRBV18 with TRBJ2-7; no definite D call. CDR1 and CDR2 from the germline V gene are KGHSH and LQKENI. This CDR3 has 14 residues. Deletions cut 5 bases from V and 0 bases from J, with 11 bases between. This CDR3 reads CASSGQRSSYEQYF. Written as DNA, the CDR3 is TGTGCCAGCTCAGGCCAGCGAAGCTCCTACGAGCAGTACTTC. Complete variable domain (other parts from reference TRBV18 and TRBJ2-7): NAGVMQNPRHLVRRRGQEARLRCSPMKGHSHVYWYRQLPEEGLKFMVYLQKENIIDESGMPKERFSAEFPKEGPSILRIQQVVRGDSAAYFCASSGQRSSYEQYFGPGTRLTVT.

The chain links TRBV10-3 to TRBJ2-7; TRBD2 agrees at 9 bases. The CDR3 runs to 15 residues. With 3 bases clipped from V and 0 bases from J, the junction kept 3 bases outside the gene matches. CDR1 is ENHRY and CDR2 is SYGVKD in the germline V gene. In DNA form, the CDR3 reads TGTGCCATCAGTGATCGGACTAGCGACTCCTACGAGCAGTACTTC. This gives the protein CAISDRTSDSYEQYF.

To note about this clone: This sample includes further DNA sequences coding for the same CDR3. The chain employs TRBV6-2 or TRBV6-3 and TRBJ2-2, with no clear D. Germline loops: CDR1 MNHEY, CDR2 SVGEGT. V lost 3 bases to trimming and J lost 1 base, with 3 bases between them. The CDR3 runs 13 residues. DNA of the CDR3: TGTGCCAGCAGTTATCTGAACACCGGGGAGCTGTTTTTT. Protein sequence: CASSYLNTGELFF.

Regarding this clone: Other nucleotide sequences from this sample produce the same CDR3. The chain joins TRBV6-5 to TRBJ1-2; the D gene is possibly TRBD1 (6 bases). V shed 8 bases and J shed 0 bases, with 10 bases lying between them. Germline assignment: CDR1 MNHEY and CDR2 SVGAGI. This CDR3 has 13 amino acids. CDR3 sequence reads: CASRTGTNYGYTF. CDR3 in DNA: TGTGCCAGCCGCACAGGGACTAACTATGGCTACACCTTC.

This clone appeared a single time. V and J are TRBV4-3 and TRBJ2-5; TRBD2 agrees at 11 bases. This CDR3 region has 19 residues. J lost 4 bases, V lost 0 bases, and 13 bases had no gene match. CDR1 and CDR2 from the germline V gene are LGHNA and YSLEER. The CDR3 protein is CASSQDSLAGGSAAETQYF. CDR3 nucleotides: TGCGCCAGCAGCCAAGATAGTCTAGCGGGAGGTTCCGCGGCAGAGACCCAGTACTTC.

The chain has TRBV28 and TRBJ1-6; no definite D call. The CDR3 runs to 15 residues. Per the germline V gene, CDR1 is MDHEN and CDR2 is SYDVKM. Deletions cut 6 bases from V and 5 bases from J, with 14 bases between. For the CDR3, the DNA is TGTGCCAGCAGGCAGAACAGCCCTAATAATTCACCCCTCCACTTT. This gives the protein CASRQNSPNNSPLHF.